This TCR beta chain was profiled in a study of long-term antiretroviral therapy in people with HIV. Study-level points and caveats: Diversity remained lower than transplant donor controls, even though it increased after ART.

Running of the v3.0 immunoSEQ assay took place at survey level. TCRdb's copy holds only in-frame clones and misses some; the assay was immunoSEQ multiplex PCR. The table shows tens of thousands of clones, with around 84% occurring only once. This clone was seen just once. Its antigen is undetermined. Germline V gene data show CDR1 as SGHDT and CDR2 as YYEEEE. This CDR3 has 12 residues. V lost 3 bases and J lost 2, with 4 bases in between. The rearrangement uses TRBV5-6 and TRBJ2-3; no firm D call. The source of this sequence is a young woman with HIV. Material: unsorted PBMCs, obtained 0.8 years after starting antiretroviral therapy. DNA for the CDR3: TGTGCCAGCAGCTACTACACAGATACGCAGTATTTT. Its protein is CASSYYTDTQYF. The complete variable domain, with remaining parts taken from reference TRBV5-6 and TRBJ2-3, reads DAGVTQSPTHLIKTRGQQVTLRCSPKSGHDTVSWYQQALGQGPQFIFQYYEEEERQRGNFPDRFSGHQFPNYSSELNVNALLLGDSALYLCASSYYTDTQYFGPGTRLTVL.